One and the same sample provided the 8 T cell receptor beta chains below, sequenced in a study of T cell responses to AZD1222 COVID-19 vaccine. Sequencing used immunoSEQ multiplex PCR; TCRdb keeps in-frame clones, though not all of them. The table lists fewer than 150,000 clones, around 89% of them singletons. The sample consisted of peripheral blood, taken on day 0 of AZD1222 vaccination. All receptors come from an adult in good health.

This chain joins TRBV27 and TRBJ1-5; D is uncertain. Germline V CDR1 and CDR2: MNHEY, SMNVEV (reference sequence). V shed 10 bases and J shed 6 bases, with 13 bases lying between them. The length of the CDR3 is 12 residues. The CDR3 reads CATRSPGQPQHF. CDR3 nucleotides: TGTGCCACCAGAAGTCCGGGTCAGCCCCAGCATTTT.

J is TRBJ2-1 and V is TRBV2; 10 bases agree with TRBD1. This CDR3 is 15 amino acids long. The V gene end was trimmed by 7 bases and the J gene end by 2 bases; junction bases not matched to a gene: 5. Germline lookup yields CDR1 SNHLY and CDR2 FYNNEI. The CDR3 nucleotides are TGTGCCAGCACCCGGGACAGGGGCCCCTACAATGAGCAGTTCTTC. This gives the protein CASTRDRGPYNEQFF.

V is TRBV30 and J is TRBJ1-4; D is ambiguous. Trimming took 5 bases from V and 8 from J, leaving 24 bases between them. CDR3 length: 16 amino acids. Germline values: CDR1 GTSNPN, CDR2 SVGIG (reference sequence). The CDR3: CAWGGHYSGGVEKLFF. CDR3 in DNA: TGTGCCTGGGGAGGCCACTACTCAGGTGGGGTGGAAAAACTGTTTTTT.

The V and J genes are TRBV3-1 (or the pseudogene TRBV3-2) and TRBJ1-2, with a possible D match to TRBD1 (5 bases). The CDR3 has 12 residues. Germline V lookup: CDR1 LGHDT, CDR2 YNNKEL (reference sequence). Trimming cost V 3 bases and J 8 bases, with 10 bases left between them. CDR3 nucleotides: TGTGCCAGCAGCCAGAACAGGCGCGGCTACACCTTC. Its protein product is CASSQNRRGYTF.

This sequence joins TRBV7-8 and TRBJ2-7; 11 bases map to TRBD1. The CDR3 covers 17 residues. With 5 bases clipped from V and 7 bases from J, the junction kept 16 bases outside the gene matches. Germline V gene sequence: CDR1 SGHVS, CDR2 FQNEAQ. This CDR3 is CASSATSGTGGTGEQYF. CDR3 sequence (DNA): TGTGCCAGCAGCGCGACCTCCGGGACAGGGGGAACTGGGGAGCAGTACTTC.

The chain is built from TRBV27 and TRBJ2-7; 8 nucleotides align to TRBD1. Trimming took 3 bases from V and 5 from J; bases not matched to a gene: 3. Looked up from germline, CDR1 is MNHEY and CDR2 is SMNVEV (reference sequence). The CDR3 length is 13 residues. For the CDR3, the DNA is TGTGCCAGCAGTTTGTCAGGGGGCCACGAGCAGTACTTC. Its translation: CASSLSGGHEQYF.

The rearrangement uses TRBV3-1 (or the pseudogene TRBV3-2) and TRBJ1-4; no reliable D call. V was shortened by 4 bases and J by 4 bases, with 4 bases between the two germline ends. CDR1 is LGHDT and CDR2 is YNNKEL in the germline V gene (reference sequence). This CDR3 is 12 amino acids long. The CDR3 DNA follows: TGTGCCAGCAGCCGAATTAATGAAAAACTGTTTTTT. Protein product: CASSRINEKLFF.

The chain links TRBV27 to TRBJ1-1; 7 bases agree with TRBD1. V was pared by 6 bases and J by 2 bases, with 9 bases of the junction left unmatched. Germline V lookup: CDR1 MNHEY, CDR2 SMNVEV (reference sequence). The CDR3 totals 15 residues. Here the CDR3 reads CASSLPGQKNTEAFF. The CDR3 DNA is TGTGCCAGCAGCCTCCCGGGACAGAAAAACACTGAAGCTTTCTTT.